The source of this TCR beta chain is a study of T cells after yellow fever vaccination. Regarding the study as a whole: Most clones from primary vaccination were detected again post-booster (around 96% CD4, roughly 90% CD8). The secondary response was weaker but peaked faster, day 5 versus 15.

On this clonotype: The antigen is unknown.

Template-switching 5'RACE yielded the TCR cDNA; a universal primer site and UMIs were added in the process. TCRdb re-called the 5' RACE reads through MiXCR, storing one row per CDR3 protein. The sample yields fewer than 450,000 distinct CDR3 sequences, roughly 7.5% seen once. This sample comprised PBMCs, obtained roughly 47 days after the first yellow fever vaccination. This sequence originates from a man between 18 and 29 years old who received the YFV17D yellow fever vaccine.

CDR3 DNA sequence: TGCAGCGTTGCGGTGACTTTATCCTACGAGCAGTACTTC. This encodes CSVAVTLSYEQYF. This rearrangement joins TRBV29-1 to TRBJ2-7; D is undetermined. Germline lookup yields CDR1 SQVTM and CDR2 ANQGSEA. The CDR3 is 13 amino acids. V lost 4 bases and J lost 1, with 11 bases in between.